This is a list of T cell receptor beta chains from one sample in a study of CD8 T cells in ankylosing spondylitis. TCRdb passed the 5' RACE reads through MiXCR, listing each CDR3 protein once. The profile covers more than 600,000 distinct CDR3 sequences, with around a fifth appearing a single time and around 19% taken by the ten largest. Sequences were obtained from blood, either unsorted or a sorted T cell fraction (not recorded which). The source is a male donor with ankylosing spondylitis. Each CDR3 is given with its conserved first and last residue.

V	J	CDR3
TRBV5-1	TRBJ2-1	CASSRGLAGGDYNEQFF
TRBV7-2	TRBJ2-1	CASSLARDPRREQFF
TRBV18	TRBJ2-5	CASSPEGRTQYF
TRBV24-1	TRBJ1-1	CATSDSTGNMNTEAFF
TRBV14	TRBJ2-5	CASSNRVPGPETQYF
TRBV5-1	TRBJ1-1	CASMTGTGNTEAFF
TRBV12-3/TRBV12-4	TRBJ2-5	CASTPRVGETQYF
TRBV3-1	TRBJ2-2	CASSQVPQINTGELFF
TRBV7-9	TRBJ2-2	CASSLAGLLSGELFF
TRBV20-1	TRBJ2-5	CSARVASGDLQETQYF
TRBV4-1	TRBJ2-1	CASSQGSQGYNEQFF
TRBV5-1	TRBJ1-1	CASSLPPHTEAFF
TRBV3-1	TRBJ2-5	CASSQLALAGGQETQYF
TRBV7-9	TRBJ2-1	CASSGSGGAYNEQFF
TRBV6-2/TRBV6-3	TRBJ1-2	CASSYSGTRYTF
TRBV5-1	TRBJ2-7	CASSLVGGEMSEQYF
TRBV12-3/TRBV12-4	TRBJ1-2	CASSRPGVQNYGYTF
TRBV6-4	TRBJ2-1	CASSSSGGRSYNEQFF
TRBV6-2/TRBV6-3	TRBJ2-4	CASSYTDYLAKNIQYF
TRBV20-1	TRBJ2-1	CSAQGLYRDEQFF
TRBV20-1	TRBJ2-1	CSAKGLAASYNEQFF
TRBV6-1	TRBJ1-5	CASSLGSDYQPQHF
TRBV12-3/TRBV12-4	TRBJ2-5	CASTQLAALGRETQYF
TRBV20-1	TRBJ2-3	CSARGTGTRSTDTQYF
TRBV28	TRBJ2-2	CASSLFRGKGTGELFF
TRBV12-3/TRBV12-4	TRBJ2-1	CASSLPAGGSAAYNEQFF
TRBV24-1	TRBJ2-1	CATSDRDPAFYNEQFF
TRBV7-9	TRBJ1-2	CASSLVTGQGVYGYTF
TRBV20-1	TRBJ2-3	CSAGTVNTDTQYF
TRBV27	TRBJ1-1	CASSTPGGSEAFF
TRBV6-1	TRBJ1-5	CASSEVGYQPQHF
TRBV4-2	TRBJ2-1	CASSQVGSYNEQFF
TRBV7-2	TRBJ2-3	CASSSTPGLAVDTQYF
TRBV20-1	TRBJ2-1	CSARDGSSYNEQFF
TRBV5-6	TRBJ2-3	CASSLEFSEQYF
TRBV19	TRBJ2-7	CASSIVGSSYEQYF
TRBV25-1	TRBJ1-4	CASSEPGISEKLFF
TRBV11-2	TRBJ2-2	CASSLSDPGYTGELFF
TRBV9	TRBJ2-7	CASSPGQGCYEQYF
TRBV5-1	TRBJ2-3	CASSPRVPRDTQYF
TRBV29-1	TRBJ1-1	CSGGSQGTEAFF
TRBV6-1	TRBJ2-1	CASSATSGYNEQFF
TRBV12-3/TRBV12-4	TRBJ1-2	CASSAYGTGGSYGYTF
TRBV20-1	TRBJ2-5	CSARDPSLKGGKGTQYF